The clone carrying this T cell receptor beta chain was seen only a few times. This specimen includes other DNA sequences encoding the same CDR3. This sample is part of a study of shared clonotypes between healthy human individuals. The CDR3 contains 15 residues. Trimming cost V 0 bases and J 3 bases, with 6 bases left between them. Looked up from germline, CDR1 is SGHAT and CDR2 is FQNNGV. The protocol was immunoSEQ multiplex PCR, while the TCRdb copy is restricted to in-frame clones and leaves out a portion. The table includes hundreds of thousands of clones, 80% to 95% detected once. It was CD45RO-negative cells, positively selected for CCR7, that made up naive CD8 cells, with terminally differentiated effector memory CD45RA+ cells excluded. Everyone who donated was a Caucasian adult who lived in Nashville, Tennessee.

Sequencing was carried out using naive CD8+ T cells sorted from blood. This clonotype originated in a man younger than 40 in good health. The chain carries TRBV11-2 and TRBJ2-6; D is uncertain. The CDR3 bases are TGTGCCAGCAGCTTAGATTGGGGTGGGGCCAACGTCCTGACTTTC. It encodes CASSLDWGGANVLTF.